The present entry profiles one T cell receptor (beta chain) with its context. Its cognate antigen is unknown. This sample was included in a study of shared clonotypes between healthy human individuals. Overall study results and limits: Inspection by rarefaction showed sorted-subset sequencing to be incomplete despite large depth.

Positive CCR7 selection of CD45RO-negative cells yielded the naive CD8 cells, and terminally differentiated effector memory CD45RA+ cells were excluded. The assay was run at deep level. The protocol was immunoSEQ multiplex PCR, while the TCRdb copy is restricted to in-frame clones and leaves out a portion. The sample shows almost 700,000 clones, 92% of them seen only once. Sequenced sample: naive CD8+ T cells sorted from blood. The TCR sequence derives from a man younger than 45 in good health.

CDR3: CASSFGWGSYNEQFF. The DNA of the CDR3 is TGTGCCAGCAGCTTTGGGTGGGGCTCCTACAATGAGCAGTTCTTC. The V and J genes are TRBV11-2 and TRBJ2-1; D ambiguous. V was pared by 3 bases and J by 0 bases, with 9 bases between. CDR3 length: 15 amino acids. CDR1 is SGHAT and CDR2 is FQNNGV in the germline V gene.